Below are 32 T cell receptor beta chains sequenced from a single sample in a study of beta chain features in type 1 diabetes. Their antigens remain unidentified. Study observations and caveats: Significant though moderate, a shortening of TCRB CDR3s appeared in all four CD4+ subsets of Type 1 diabetes patients.

Of the isolated RNA, all was reverse transcribed, and so the sequenced material was expressed TCRB transcripts. TCRdb's copy holds only in-frame clones and misses some; the assay was immunoSEQ multiplex PCR. The table records approximately 240,000 clones, 16% of them present only once. The specimen was naive CD4+ T cells from blood. The receptor set was obtained from a man under 40 with type 1 diabetes.

The chain carries TRBV5-1 and TRBJ1-1, with D perhaps matching TRBD1 (6 bases). Germline values: CDR1 SGHRS, CDR2 YFSETQ. Between the trimmed V and J ends, which lost 3 bases and 4 bases, there was a span of 13 bases. This CDR3 spans 14 amino acids. CDR3 region: CASSSDTGSTEAFF. CDR3 sequence (DNA): TGCGCCAGCAGCTCGGATACAGGGAGCACTGAAGCTTTCTTT. The variable domain in full, with the rest retrieved from reference TRBV5-1 and TRBJ1-1, is KAGVTQTPRYLIKTRGQQVTLSCSPISGHRSVSWYQQTPGQGLQFLFEYFSETQRNKGNFPGRFSGRQFSNSRSEMNVSTLELGDSALYLCASSSDTGSTEAFFGQGTRLTVV.

This chain links TRBV18 with TRBJ2-7; D may correspond to TRBD1 or TRBD2 (6 bases each). The CDR3 spans 16 residues. Trimming cost V 2 bases and J 1 base, with 15 bases left between them. Germline V gene data show CDR1 as KGHSH and CDR2 as LQKENI. CDR3 protein: CASSPAIRGLSYEQYF. The CDR3 DNA reads TGTGCCAGCTCACCAGCGATACGGGGGCTGTCCTACGAGCAGTACTTC.

The chain recombines TRBV20-1 with TRBJ2-1; the D is unclear. The germline V gene encodes CDR1 DFQATT and CDR2 SNEGSKA (reference sequence). The CDR3 totals 11 residues. Trimming shortened V by 7 bases and J by 8 bases, and 12 bases separated the two germline ends. In DNA, the CDR3 is TGCAGTGGACGCGAAGACGATGAGCAGTTCTTC. The encoded protein is CSGREDDEQFF.

The chain recombines TRBV5-1 with TRBJ2-7; TRBD1 agrees at 7 bases. The CDR3 has 14 residues. V was pared by 2 bases and J by 4 bases, with 6 bases of the junction left unmatched. Per the germline V gene, CDR1 is SGHRS and CDR2 is YFSETQ. DNA for the CDR3: TGCGCCAGCAGCTTTGGGGAACAGGGGTACGAGCAGTACTTC. Translated, it gives CASSFGEQGYEQYF. Drawing the rest from reference TRBV5-1 and TRBJ2-7, the complete variable domain is KAGVTQTPRYLIKTRGQQVTLSCSPISGHRSVSWYQQTPGQGLQFLFEYFSETQRNKGNFPGRFSGRQFSNSRSEMNVSTLELGDSALYLCASSFGEQGYEQYFGPGTRLTVT.

V gene TRBV7-2 combines with J gene TRBJ2-3; D perhaps matches TRBD1 (5 bases). Trimming stripped 3 bases from V and 0 bases from J, with 7 bases between. Germline CDR1 reads SGHTA; CDR2 reads FQGNSA. CDR3 length: 14 amino acids. CDR3 DNA sequence: TGTGCCAGCAGCTTTGACAGTAGCACAGATACGCAGTATTTT. Translated, it gives CASSFDSSTDTQYF. Looking up the rest from reference TRBV7-2 and TRBJ2-3 gives the full variable domain: GAGVSQSPSNKVTEKGKDVELRCDPISGHTALYWYRQSLGQGLEFLIYFQGNSAPDKSGLPSDRFSAERTGGSVSTLTIQRTQQEDSAVYLCASSFDSSTDTQYFGPGTRLTVL.

The chain joins TRBV29-1 to TRBJ1-4; 8 bases are shared with TRBD1. With 4 bases clipped from V and 8 bases from J, the junction kept 3 bases outside the gene matches. The CDR3 spans 12 residues. Germline V gene data show CDR1 as SQVTM and CDR2 as ANQGSEA. The DNA for the CDR3 is TGCAGCGTTGGGACAGGGCGAGAAAAACTGTTTTTT. As protein: CSVGTGREKLFF.

This clone was counted a few times. The rearrangement joins TRBV2 to TRBJ2-5, with D perhaps TRBD1 (6 bases). Trimming stripped 8 bases from V and 7 bases from J, with 14 bases between. The germline V gene has CDR1 SNHLY and CDR2 FYNNEI. The CDR3 has 12 amino acids. As DNA, the CDR3 is TGTGCCAGCCGGGCAGGGGTTGGGACCCAGTACTTC. Translated: CASRAGVGTQYF.

There are a few counts of this clone. This chain uses TRBV7-3 with TRBJ2-1; D not certain. Trimming removed 1 base from V and 10 bases from J, with 11 bases in between. The germline CDR1 and CDR2 sequences are SGHTA and FQGTGA. The CDR3 length is 13 residues. The CDR3 DNA reads as TGTGCCAGCAGCTTAAGGTTAAACGGAGAGCAGTTCTTC. Translating it yields CASSLRLNGEQFF.

This clone was counted a few times. The V gene is TRBV28, the J gene TRBJ2-5; 9 nucleotides align to TRBD1. The length of the CDR3 is 15 residues. CDR1 and CDR2 from the germline V gene are MDHEN and SYDVKM. V lost 4 bases and J lost 4; bases outside the gene matches: 7. The CDR3 coding sequence is TGTGCCAGCAGTTCCACCGGGACAGGGATAGAGACCCAGTACTTC. Protein sequence: CASSSTGTGIETQYF.

This clone was observed a few times. V is TRBV2 and J is TRBJ2-3, with D uncertain. The V end was cut by 5 bases, the J end by 3 bases, with 3 bases between. In germline, CDR1 is SNHLY, CDR2 FYNNEI. The CDR3 length is 11 residues. The CDR3 is CASSTTDTQYF. The CDR3 DNA reads TGTGCCAGCAGTACAACAGATACGCAGTATTTT.

The sample holds a few counts of this clone. The V and J genes are TRBV7-8 and TRBJ2-7; D gene ambiguous. The length of the CDR3 is 14 residues. V was shortened by 6 bases and J by 7 bases, with 19 bases between the two germline ends. Germline loops: CDR1 SGHVS, CDR2 FQNEAQ. The chain's CDR3 is CASRSDGYPREQYF. The CDR3 DNA reads TGTGCCAGCAGGTCAGACGGCTATCCTCGAGAGCAGTACTTC.

The gene calls are TRBV7-9 and TRBJ2-4; D is ambiguous. This CDR3 comprises 14 residues. V lost 5 bases, J lost 1 base, and 9 bases lay in between. In germline, CDR1 is SEHNR, CDR2 FQNEAQ (reference sequence). In nucleotides, the CDR3 is TGTGCCAGCAGCCCCGAACGGGCCAAAAACATTCAGTACTTC. It translates to CASSPERAKNIQYF.

This clone was observed a handful of times. V gene TRBV7-9 combines with J gene TRBJ1-1, with D unresolved. The CDR3 runs to 14 residues. Germline assignment: CDR1 SEHNR and CDR2 FQNEAQ (reference sequence). V lost 2 bases, J lost 6 bases, and 13 bases lay in between. As DNA, the CDR3 is TGTGCCAGCAGCTTAAGTGGGGATATTTCTGAAGCTTTCTTT. Encoded protein: CASSLSGDISEAFF.

The J gene is TRBJ2-7, the V gene TRBV30, with 11 bases aligning to TRBD2. Germline V gene lookup returns CDR1 GTSNPN and CDR2 SVGIG (reference sequence). The CDR3 has 17 residues. Germline trimming cut 2 bases from V and 7 bases from J; bases unmatched to any gene: 16. In DNA, the CDR3 is TGTGCCTGGAGTTCAAAGACTAGCGGGAAACTCAAGGAAGAGCAGTACTTC. Residues: CAWSSKTSGKLKEEQYF.

A few counts support this clone. The chain uses TRBV5-1 and TRBJ2-3, with D hard to call. The germline CDR1 and CDR2 sequences are SGHRS and YFSETQ. V dropped 4 bases and J dropped 1 base, with 10 bases sitting between them. CDR3 length: 14 residues. CDR3: CASSPDTGTDTQYF. In DNA form, the CDR3 reads TGCGCCAGCAGCCCTGACACAGGCACAGATACGCAGTATTTT.

The count of this clone is one. The chain couples TRBV6-5 to TRBJ2-2; D unresolved. Germline CDR1 MNHEY, CDR2 SVGAGI. The V gene lost 4 bases and the J gene lost 4 bases, with 10 bases spanning the gap. The CDR3 is 14 amino acids. The CDR3 region has the DNA TGTGCCAGCAGTTTGCCAGGTCCCACCGGGGAGCTGTTTTTT. It yields the protein CASSLPGPTGELFF.

This clone has just a few counts. The V call is TRBV27, the J call TRBJ2-7, with 7 positions matching TRBD1. The germline gives CDR1 MNHEY, CDR2 SMNVEV (reference sequence). Trimming took 2 bases from V and 2 from J; bases not matched to a gene: 12. This CDR3 is 17 amino acids long. The CDR3 region is CASSLLSVRQGAYEQYF. CDR3 DNA sequence: TGTGCCAGCAGTTTACTCTCGGTTCGGCAGGGGGCCTACGAGCAGTACTTC.

This clone was counted once. J is TRBJ1-5 and V is TRBV18, with a possible D match to TRBD1 (6 bases). Germline CDR1 KGHSH, CDR2 LQKENI. The CDR3 length is 16 residues. Trimming left V 3 bases short and J 5 bases short, with 17 bases between. The CDR3 DNA reads as TGTGCCAGCTCACCTTCGGGGGGGCAGGGGTATCAGCCCCAGCATTTT. Amino acids: CASSPSGGQGYQPQHF.

This clone has a handful of counts. This rearrangement joins TRBV9 to TRBJ1-1, with TRBD1 as a possible D gene (5 bases). The germline gives CDR1 SGDLS, CDR2 YYNGEE. The V end lost 0 bases, the J end lost 4 bases, and 7 bases lay between the germline ends. The CDR3 is 13 residues long. CDR3 loop: CASSVERGTEAFF. The CDR3, as DNA: TGTGCCAGCAGCGTAGAAAGGGGCACTGAAGCTTTCTTT.

This clone appeared a few times. The chain joins TRBV7-2 to TRBJ2-6; weak D call: TRBD2 (6 bases). The V end lost 4 bases, the J end lost 0 bases, and 16 bases lay between the germline ends. Germline values: CDR1 SGHTA, CDR2 FQGNSA. This CDR3 spans 18 amino acids. CDR3 protein: CASSSHAGGVSGANVLTF. The CDR3 nucleotides are TGTGCCAGCAGCTCCCACGCCGGAGGGGTCTCTGGGGCCAACGTCCTGACTTTC.

This clone has only a few counts. The chain combines TRBV4-1 with TRBJ2-5, with 9 bases identical to TRBD1. Trimming removed 1 base from V and 6 bases from J; junction bases left unmatched: 3. The CDR3 totals 14 residues. The germline V gene encodes CDR1 MGHRA and CDR2 YSYEKL. CDR3 sequence: CASSQAGTGQTQYF. The CDR3 region has the DNA TGCGCCAGCAGCCAAGCCGGGACAGGGCAGACCCAGTACTTC.

This clone was counted a few times. The chain recombines TRBV5-1 with TRBJ2-2; no definite D call. The CDR3 spans 12 residues. From germline, CDR1 is SGHRS and CDR2 YFSETQ. Between the trimmed V and J ends, which lost 6 bases and 7 bases, there was a span of 10 bases. CDR3 in amino acids: CASMRNGGELFF. CDR3 in DNA: TGCGCCAGCATGAGGAACGGCGGGGAGCTGTTTTTT.

This clone was observed a handful of times. The chain recombines TRBV23-1 with TRBJ2-5; D may be TRBD2 (6 bases). TRBV23-1 is known as an ORF, though its function is uncertain. The CDR3 sequence is 14 residues long. The germline V and J ends were trimmed by 1 base and 5 bases, with 11 bases remaining between them. The CDR3 region is CASSQWRGRETQYF. The DNA for the CDR3 is TGCGCCAGCAGTCAATGGAGGGGACGCGAGACCCAGTACTTC.

This chain connects TRBV9 to TRBJ2-3; D is undetermined. This CDR3 is built from 15 residues. Trimming pared 3 bases from V and 2 bases from J, leaving 13 bases between. Germline V gives CDR1 SGDLS, CDR2 YYNGEE. CDR3 protein: CASSAALSNTDTQYF. DNA of the CDR3: TGTGCCAGCAGCGCAGCGTTGAGCAACACAGATACGCAGTATTTT.

The rearrangement uses TRBV2 and TRBJ1-2; 7 bases fit TRBD1. The CDR3 covers 12 residues. V lost 6 bases to trimming and J lost 8 bases; unmatched junction nucleotides: 6. Germline V gene sequence: CDR1 SNHLY, CDR2 FYNNEI. CDR3 coding DNA: TGTGCCAGCAGGTATACAGGGGACGGCTACACCTTC. It codes for CASRYTGDGYTF.

This clone has more than one count but fewer than ten. The rearrangement joins TRBV7-2 to TRBJ2-4; D possibly matches TRBD1 or TRBD2 (5 bases each). The ends were cut back, 5 bases at V and 8 bases at J, with 16 bases in the middle. The germline CDR1 and CDR2 sequences are SGHTA and FQGNSA. CDR3 length equals 14 residues. The DNA of the CDR3 is TGTGCCAGCAGCGCGAGAGGGGTCAGGGACATTCAGTACTTC. It codes for CASSARGVRDIQYF.

The chain combines TRBV5-4 with TRBJ2-7; TRBD2 agrees at 7 bases. The ends lost 10 bases at V and 0 bases at J; junction bases unmatched: 13. The CDR3 sequence is 15 residues long. Germline CDR1 SGHNT, CDR2 YYREEE (reference sequence). The DNA of the CDR3 is TGTGCCGTAAAGGGAGCGGGGCTCAGCTCCTACGAGCAGTACTTC. As protein: CAVKGAGLSSYEQYF.

The sample holds a few counts of this clone. V usage is TRBV25-1 and J usage is TRBJ2-1; D is unresolved. Per the germline V gene, CDR1 is MGHDK and CDR2 is SYGVNS. V lost 4 bases, J lost 4 bases, and 8 bases lay in between. The CDR3 has 13 amino acids. This CDR3 is CASSGTGYNEQFF. In nucleotides, the CDR3 is TGTGCCAGCAGTGGAACTGGGTACAATGAGCAGTTCTTC.

The chain couples TRBV25-1 to TRBJ1-2; no clear D gene. The CDR3 is 13 amino acids. Germline CDR1 and CDR2: MGHDK and SYGVNS. The V end lost 2 bases, the J end lost 4 bases, and 8 bases lay between the germline ends. The CDR3 sequence is CASSEGSSYGYTF. In DNA, the CDR3 is TGTGCCAGCAGTGAAGGTTCTTCCTATGGCTACACCTTC.

The rearrangement joins TRBV5-1 to TRBJ2-2; D gene uncertain. The germline V gene encodes CDR1 SGHRS and CDR2 YFSETQ. The length of the CDR3 is 15 residues. The V and J ends lost 1 base and 0 bases respectively, with 7 bases between them. The CDR3 is CASSLMQANTGELFF. The CDR3 DNA reads TGCGCCAGCAGCTTGATGCAGGCGAACACCGGGGAGCTGTTTTTT.

The CDR3: CSVAVGDRGHGYTF. For the CDR3, the DNA is TGCAGCGTTGCAGTCGGGGACAGGGGACATGGCTACACCTTC. V and J are TRBV29-1 and TRBJ1-2; 10 bases line up with TRBD1. CDR1 and CDR2 (germline): SQVTM, ANQGSEA. This CDR3 region has 14 residues. V lost 4 bases and J lost 6; bases outside the gene matches: 8.

The chain combines TRBV30 with TRBJ1-4; D ambiguous. The germline V and J ends were trimmed by 4 bases and 2 bases, with 14 bases remaining between them. CDR3 length: 15 amino acids. Germline loops: CDR1 GTSNPN, CDR2 SVGIG (reference sequence). The CDR3 is CAWTPNWLTNEKLFF. CDR3 DNA: TGTGCCTGGACCCCGAACTGGTTGACTAATGAAAAACTGTTTTTT.